These T cell receptor beta chains were read from a single sample in a study of cytomegalovirus exposure and HLA in healthy donors. This table comes from immunoSEQ multiplex PCR, and its TCRdb copy is limited to in-frame clones, with some not included. The table includes roughly 80,000 clones, about 88% detected once. Input material: PBMCs. The receptors derive from a woman aged 45-65 years in good health and CMV-seronegative. The CDR3 runs from the conserved cysteine through the conserved F or W. A D gene is named only where the DNA matches it firmly. Clone sizes are given selectively: once, few, many, or a class where the clone is expanded.

size,V,J,D,CDR3,DNA
.,TRBV7-3,TRBJ2-3,.,CASSFSGASTDTQYF,TGTGCCAGCAGCTTTAGCGGAGCGAGCACAGATACGCAGTATTTT
.,TRBV5-1,TRBJ2-1,TRBD2,CASSLARRSGTSADEQFF,TGCGCCAGCAGCTTGGCCCGGCGTTCGGGGACTAGCGCGGATGAGCAGTTCTTC
.,TRBV9,TRBJ2-3,TRBD1,CASSEDRATDTQYF,TGTGCCAGCAGCGAGGACAGGGCAACAGATACGCAGTATTTT
.,TRBV7-6,TRBJ2-1,TRBD2,CASSPRLAGAQSSYNEQFF,TGTGCCAGCAGCCCCAGGCTAGCGGGCGCCCAAAGCTCCTACAATGAGCAGTTCTTC
once,TRBV5-1,TRBJ2-3,TRBD2,CASSYTSGTTDTQYF,TGCGCCAGCAGCTATACTAGCGGGACCACAGATACGCAGTATTTT
.,TRBV28,TRBJ2-1,TRBD1,CASSLDDRGRNEQFF,TGTGCCAGCAGCCTTGATGACAGGGGTCGGAATGAGCAGTTCTTC
few,TRBV19,TRBJ1-2,.,CAISTGSYGYTF,TGTGCCATCTCGACAGGTTCCTATGGCTACACCTTC
.,TRBV10-3,TRBJ2-6,TRBD1,CAISEGQGSGANVLTF,TGTGCCATCAGTGAGGGACAGGGCTCTGGGGCCAACGTCCTGACTTTC
.,TRBV10-3,TRBJ1-1,.,CAISESREAFF,TGTGCCATCAGTGAGTCGAGGGAAGCTTTCTTT
.,TRBV11-2,TRBJ1-1,.,CASSLIATEAFF,TGTGCCAGCAGCTTAATAGCCACTGAAGCTTTCTTT
.,TRBV7-9,TRBJ2-1,TRBD2,CASSSPPERTSGNEQFF,TGTGCCAGCAGCTCCCCCCCCGAAAGGACTAGCGGGAATGAGCAGTTCTTC
.,TRBV10-3,TRBJ2-3,TRBD2,CAISEPGKAGETDTQYF,TGTGCCATCAGTGAGCCGGGAAAGGCGGGGGAGACAGATACGCAGTATTTT
few,TRBV28,TRBJ1-5,.,CASSLSTSRVRQPQHF,TGTGCCAGCAGTTTATCGACATCCAGAGTGCGTCAGCCCCAGCATTTT
.,TRBV9,TRBJ1-5,.,CASSDGQGGQPQHF,TGTGCCAGCAGCGACGGGCAGGGAGGTCAGCCCCAGCATTTT
.,TRBV6-7,TRBJ1-1,.,CASSDRLGATEAFF,TGTGCCAGCAGCGATCGGTTGGGGGCCACTGAAGCTTTCTTT
.,TRBV25-1,TRBJ2-7,TRBD2,CASSGSHTSGSPYEQYF,TGTGCCAGCAGTGGAAGCCATACTAGCGGGAGCCCTTACGAGCAGTACTTC
.,TRBV29-1,TRBJ2-2,.,CSVEDPAGRTTNTGELFF,TGCAGCGTTGAAGATCCCGCCGGAAGGACAACGAACACCGGGGAGCTGTTTTTT
.,TRBV6-5,TRBJ1-1,.,CASSYQSLNTEAFF,TGTGCCAGCAGTTATCAGTCTTTGAACACTGAAGCTTTCTTT
once,TRBV11-3,TRBJ2-1,.,CASSLSRDSYNEQFF,TGTGCCAGCAGCCTTTCGCGGGATTCCTACAATGAGCAGTTCTTC
.,TRBV7-3,TRBJ1-5,TRBD1,CASKGHLLGRGPDSNQPQHF,TGTGCCAGTAAAGGACACCTGTTAGGCAGGGGGCCCGATAGCAATCAGCCCCAGCATTTT
.,TRBV5-1,TRBJ2-3,TRBD2,CASSSSGSSTDTQYF,TGCGCCAGCAGCTCTAGCGGGTCTAGCACAGATACGCAGTATTTT
.,TRBV2,TRBJ2-1,.,CASSFNAKLPNNEQFF,TGTGCCAGCAGTTTCAACGCCAAACTCCCTAACAATGAGCAGTTCTTC
few,TRBV19,TRBJ1-1,.,CASSNSWTEAFF,TGTGCCAGTAGTAACAGTTGGACTGAAGCTTTCTTT
.,TRBV6-1,TRBJ2-3,TRBD2,CASSEDGILAGEYTQYF,TGTGCCAGCAGTGAAGACGGGATACTAGCGGGGGAGTATACGCAGTATTTT
.,TRBV5-6,TRBJ2-1,TRBD1,CASSVAGQGYNEQFF,TGTGCCAGCAGCGTGGCGGGACAGGGTTACAATGAGCAGTTCTTC
.,TRBV6-1,TRBJ2-4,TRBD1,CASSEVSGQGKNIQYF,TGTGCCAGCAGTGAAGTGAGCGGACAGGGAAAAAACATTCAGTACTTC
.,TRBV6-6,TRBJ1-4,.,CASRAMADAGEKLFF,TGTGCCAGCAGGGCAATGGCCGACGCGGGGGAAAAACTGTTTTTT
.,TRBV29-1,TRBJ2-1,TRBD2,CSVERAGERNEQFF,TGCAGCGTTGAACGGGCGGGGGAACGGAATGAGCAGTTCTTC
.,TRBV23-1,TRBJ1-5,.,CASSEQSRGENQPQHF,TGCGCCAGCAGCGAACAGTCCAGGGGAGAGAATCAGCCCCAGCATTTT
.,TRBV28,TRBJ2-1,TRBD2,CASTLRLADYNEQFF,TGTGCCAGCACCCTGAGGCTAGCGGACTACAATGAGCAGTTCTTC
.,TRBV5-4,TRBJ2-3,TRBD2,CASSRPGTSGTDTQYF,TGTGCCAGCAGCAGACCCGGGACTAGCGGCACAGATACGCAGTATTTT
.,TRBV25-1,TRBJ2-1,TRBD2,CASSGEAGVYNEQFF,TGTGCCAGCAGTGGCGAGGCGGGAGTTTACAATGAGCAGTTCTTC
.,TRBV13,TRBJ1-1,TRBD1,CASSTGERPTEAFF,TGTGCCAGCAGTACAGGGGAACGGCCCACTGAAGCTTTCTTT
.,TRBV20-1,TRBJ2-3,.,CSARDFPTQYF,TGCAGTGCTAGAGATTTTCCAACGCAGTATTTT
.,TRBV7-2,TRBJ1-2,TRBD1,CASSFDRDAYGYTF,TGTGCCAGCAGCTTTGACAGGGACGCCTATGGCTACACCTTC
.,TRBV28,TRBJ2-7,TRBD2,CASSPGLAGLYEQYF,TGTGCCAGCAGTCCAGGACTAGCGGGTCTCTACGAGCAGTACTTC
.,TRBV5-4,TRBJ1-2,.,CASSLASAGSYGYTF,TGTGCCAGCAGCTTGGCTTCGGCAGGGTCCTATGGCTACACCTTC
.,TRBV18,TRBJ1-3,TRBD1,CASSPTGGKDTIYF,TGTGCCAGCTCACCGACAGGGGGCAAAGACACCATATATTTT
.,TRBV7-7,TRBJ2-5,TRBD1,CASSSGGRGQGETQYF,TGTGCTAGCAGCTCCGGAGGCAGGGGGCAAGGGGAGACCCAGTACTTC
once,TRBV2,TRBJ2-1,.,CASSVESSSEQFF,TGTGCCAGCAGTGTGGAGAGCAGTAGTGAGCAGTTCTTC
once,TRBV5-4,TRBJ1-6,TRBD1,CASSPRGGQGYSPLHF,TGTGCCAGCAGCCCGAGGGGGGGACAGGGGTATTCACCCCTCCACTTT
.,TRBV5-1,TRBJ1-1,.,CASSLQGFGFMNTEAFF,TGCGCCAGCAGCTTGCAGGGATTCGGTTTCATGAACACTGAAGCTTTCTTT
medium-sized,TRBV6-4,TRBJ2-3,TRBD1,CASAGTATDTQYF,TGTGCCAGCGCCGGGACAGCCACAGATACGCAGTATTTT
.,TRBV6-1,TRBJ1-4,.,CASSEGQGNEKLFF,TGTGCCAGCAGTGAAGGGCAGGGTAATGAAAAACTGTTTTTT
.,TRBV4-1,TRBJ2-1,TRBD2,CASSQALPTSGSNEQFF,TGCGCCAGCAGCCAAGCCCTTCCTACTAGCGGGAGCAATGAGCAGTTCTTC
once,TRBV30,TRBJ2-1,.,CAWSVRSSNEQFF,TGTGCCTGGAGTGTTAGGAGCAGCAATGAGCAGTTCTTC
.,TRBV7-2,TRBJ2-7,.,CASSLVLFYEQYF,TGTGCCAGCAGCTTAGTCCTGTTCTACGAGCAGTACTTC
.,TRBV27,TRBJ2-5,TRBD2,CASNPWGLAGNEYQETQYF,TGTGCCAGCAATCCTTGGGGACTAGCGGGAAACGAGTACCAAGAGACCCAGTACTTC
.,TRBV6-1,TRBJ2-3,.,CASSEGSGDTQYF,TGTGCCAGCAGTGAAGGTTCAGGAGATACGCAGTATTTT
.,TRBV7-6,TRBJ1-5,.,CASSTGPSGGQPQHF,TGTGCCAGCAGCACCGGGCCATCCGGGGGTCAGCCCCAGCATTTT
.,TRBV5-1,TRBJ2-7,TRBD2,CASSLFEGGLSYYEQYF,TGCGCCAGCAGCCTCTTTGAGGGAGGGCTAAGCTACTACGAGCAGTACTTC
.,TRBV2,TRBJ2-2,.,CASSQDIANTGELFF,TGTGCCAGCAGTCAGGACATCGCGAACACCGGGGAGCTGTTTTTT
.,TRBV4-2,TRBJ2-2,.,CASSPSGGDTGELFF,TGTGCCAGCAGCCCATCCGGAGGGGACACCGGGGAGCTGTTTTTT
.,TRBV4-2,TRBJ1-2,TRBD1,CASSQEQQGAGGYTF,TGTGCCAGCAGCCAAGAGCAACAGGGGGCGGGTGGCTACACCTTC
.,TRBV19,TRBJ2-7,TRBD2,CATSGTSGYEQYF,TGTGCCACCTCCGGGACTAGCGGCTACGAGCAGTACTTC
.,TRBV28,TRBJ2-7,TRBD1,CASLTGKKREQYF,TGTGCCAGCTTGACAGGGAAAAAACGCGAGCAGTACTTC
.,TRBV7-9,TRBJ2-5,.,CASRTESGGRETKETQYF,TGTGCCAGCCGTACTGAAAGCGGTGGGCGGGAAACAAAAGAGACCCAGTACTTC
.,TRBV6-5,TRBJ2-2,.,CASSYREANLAGELFF,TGTGCCAGCAGTTACCGCGAGGCGAATCTAGCCGGGGAGCTGTTTTTT